This T cell receptor (beta chain) was sequenced during a study of cytomegalovirus exposure and HLA in healthy donors. The overall study: An earlier analysis identified 100 million to 130 million unique TCR beta sequences in about 180 million T cells. Study observations and caveats: Evidence from a later analysis indicated that most CMV-associated TCR beta chains looked HLA-restricted. Later genetic work tied a missense DCLRE1C variant to beta-chain V and J trimming.

Vbeta (60) and Jbeta (13) primers were used in the PCR. TCRdb's copy holds only in-frame clones and misses some; the assay was immunoSEQ multiplex PCR. Recorded for this sample: about 76,000 clones. Healthy bone marrow donors supplied every sample. Germline V gene sequence: CDR1 SGHRS, CDR2 YFSETQ. The V segment lost 2 bases and the J segment 0 bases; nucleotides outside the gene matches: 10. CDR3 size: 19 residues. For this clone: Its antigen is unknown.

This TCR was recovered from a woman aged 35 to 49 in good health and CMV-seropositive. The chain joins TRBV5-1 to TRBJ2-1, with 11 bases matching TRBD2. The sequencing input was PBMCs. As DNA, the CDR3 is TGCGCCAGCAGCTTAGAGAAGCTAGCGGGAGGAAGCTCCTACAATGAGCAGTTCTTC. It translates to CASSLEKLAGGSSYNEQFF.